This TCR beta chain was sequenced in a study of human T cells and chemical hapten exposure. On this clonotype: Its cognate antigen is unknown.

Germline V gives CDR1 LGHDT, CDR2 YNNKEL (reference sequence). This CDR3 contains 16 residues. Trimming took 0 bases from V and 2 from J; bases not matched to a gene: 6. Time point of the sample: patch test 1, 2 weeks after DPC sensitization. As for treatment: therapeutic diphenylcyclopropenone sensitization with weekly scalp DPC. Original data processing: The median was roughly 100,000 TCRs per sample, ranging roughly 20,000 to 750,000. TCRdb reanalysed the RACE reads using MiXCR and keeps one entry per CDR3 protein. V and J calls and clone size were set by TCRdb, not the authors. The sample lists tens of thousands of distinct CDR3 sequences; around a tenth were seen once. Study-wide findings and caveats: TCRs at high frequency, those above 1 in 1000, did not change with DPC sensitization.

This TCR was sampled from a woman between 50 and 59 years old with alopecia areata. Some clones in this sample may be carry-over from other donors' samples. The rearrangement uses TRBV3-1 and TRBJ1-1; 7 bases are shared with TRBD1. Specimen: whole blood, collected in connection with sensitization to the hapten diphenylcyclopropenone (DPC). CDR3 loop: CASSQDRGTVNTEAFF. Written as DNA, the CDR3 is TGTGCCAGCAGCCAAGATCGGGGGACAGTCAACACTGAAGCTTTCTTT.